This T cell receptor beta chain was retrieved from a study of shared clonotypes between healthy human individuals. Study outcomes and limitations: Sequencing depth was expected to influence donor clonotype sharing. Owing to a small donor count, the genetic and exposure-history diversity represented was limited.

Produced via immunoSEQ multiplex PCR; TCRdb's table is partial and in-frame only. The sample carries 2,500,000 or so clones, over 85% recorded once. Recent acute infections and vaccinations were absent in the healthy HIV-negative adult donors. V was clipped by 7 bases and J by 0 bases, with 19 bases between them. Per germline, CDR1 PRHDT and CDR2 FYEKMQ (reference sequence). This CDR3 has 16 residues. This clone was seen just once. Its specificity is not known. V and J are TRBV13 and TRBJ2-7; possible D gene TRBD2, 5 bases. This clonotype was obtained from a man between 18 and 29 years old in good health. Some clones in this sample may be carry-over from other donors' samples. Sequenced: naive CD4+ T cells from PBMCs. The subset is: CD45RA+ positively selected. The CDR3 loop reads CASTSTVGESSYEQYF. Here the CDR3 DNA reads TGTGCCAGCACCTCAACGGTGGGAGAGAGCTCCTACGAGCAGTACTTC.